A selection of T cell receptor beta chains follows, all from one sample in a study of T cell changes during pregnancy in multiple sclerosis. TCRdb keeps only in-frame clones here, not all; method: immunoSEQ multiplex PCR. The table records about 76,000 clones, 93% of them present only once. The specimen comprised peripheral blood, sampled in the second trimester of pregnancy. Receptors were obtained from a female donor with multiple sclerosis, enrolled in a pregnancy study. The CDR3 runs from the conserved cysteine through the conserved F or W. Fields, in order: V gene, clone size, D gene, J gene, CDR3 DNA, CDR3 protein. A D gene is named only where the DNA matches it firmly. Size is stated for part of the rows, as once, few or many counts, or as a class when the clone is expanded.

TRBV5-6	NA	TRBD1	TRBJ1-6	TGTGCCAGCGGCTTGGGACAGGGCATTAATTCACCCCTCCACTTT	CASGLGQGINSPLHF
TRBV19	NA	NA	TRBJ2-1	TGTGCCAGTAGCCCGACTTTGGATGAGCAGTTCTTC	CASSPTLDEQFF
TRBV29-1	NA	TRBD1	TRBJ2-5	TGCAGCGTGGCACAGGGGGGAGAGACCCAGTACTTC	CSVAQGGETQYF
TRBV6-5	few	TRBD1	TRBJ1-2	TGTGCCAGCAGTTACGGAGACAGGGCCGACCCCCACACCTTC	CASSYGDRADPHTF
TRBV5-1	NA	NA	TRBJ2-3	TGCGCCAGCAGCTTAAGGGGGACCCTCGGGGATACGCAGTATTTT	CASSLRGTLGDTQYF
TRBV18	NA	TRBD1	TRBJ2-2	TGTGCCAGCTCACCCGGACAGGACGAGGAGCTGTTTTTT	CASSPGQDEELFF
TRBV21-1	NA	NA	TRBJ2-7	TGTGCCAGCAGCGAGAGGATGGGCGAGCAGTACTTC	CASSERMGEQYF
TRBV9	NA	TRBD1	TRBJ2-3	TGTGCCAGCAGCACAACGACAGGGACCGGGATAGATACGCAGTATTTT	CASSTTTGTGIDTQYF
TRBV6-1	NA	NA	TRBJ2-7	TGTGCCAGCAGTGTCACCTACGAGCAGTACTTC	CASSVTYEQYF
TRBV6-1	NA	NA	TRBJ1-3	TGTGCCAGCAGTGAAACAGGGCGGGGAAACACCATATATTTT	CASSETGRGNTIYF
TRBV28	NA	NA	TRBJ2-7	TGTGCCAGCAACTTAGCCGACTCCTACGAGCAGTACTTC	CASNLADSYEQYF
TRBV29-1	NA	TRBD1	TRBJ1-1	TGCAGCGTTGAAGTAAAGGGGGCTTGGACTGAAGCTTTCTTT	CSVEVKGAWTEAFF